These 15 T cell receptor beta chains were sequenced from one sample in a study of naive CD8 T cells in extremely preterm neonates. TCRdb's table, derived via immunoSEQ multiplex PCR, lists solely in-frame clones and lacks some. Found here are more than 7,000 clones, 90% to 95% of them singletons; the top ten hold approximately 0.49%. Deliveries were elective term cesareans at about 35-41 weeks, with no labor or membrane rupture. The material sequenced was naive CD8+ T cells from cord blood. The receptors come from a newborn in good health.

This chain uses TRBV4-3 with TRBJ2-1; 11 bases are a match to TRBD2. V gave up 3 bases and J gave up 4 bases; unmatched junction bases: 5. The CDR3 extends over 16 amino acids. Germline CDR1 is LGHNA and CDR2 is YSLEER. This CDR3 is CASSQTGTSGYNEQFF. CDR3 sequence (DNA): TGCGCCAGCAGCCAGACCGGGACTAGCGGATACAATGAGCAGTTCTTC.

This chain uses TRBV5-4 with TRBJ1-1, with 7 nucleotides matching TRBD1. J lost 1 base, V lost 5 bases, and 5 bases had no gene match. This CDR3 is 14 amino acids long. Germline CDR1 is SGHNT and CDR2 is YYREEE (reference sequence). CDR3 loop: CASREQGGNTEAFF. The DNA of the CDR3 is TGTGCCAGCAGGGAGCAGGGGGGGAACACTGAAGCTTTCTTT.

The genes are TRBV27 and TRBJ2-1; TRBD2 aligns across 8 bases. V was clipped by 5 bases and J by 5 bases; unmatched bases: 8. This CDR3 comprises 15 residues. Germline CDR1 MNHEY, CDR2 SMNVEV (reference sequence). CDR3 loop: CASSLKRESNNEQFF. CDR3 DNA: TGTGCCAGCAGTCTGAAGCGGGAGAGCAACAATGAGCAGTTCTTC.

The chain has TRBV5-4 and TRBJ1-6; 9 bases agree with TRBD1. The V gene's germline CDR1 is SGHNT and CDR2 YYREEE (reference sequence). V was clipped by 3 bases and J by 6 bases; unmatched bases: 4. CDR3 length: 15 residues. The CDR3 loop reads CASSSTGGSNSPLHF. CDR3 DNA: TGTGCCAGCAGCTCAACAGGGGGCTCTAATTCACCCCTCCACTTT. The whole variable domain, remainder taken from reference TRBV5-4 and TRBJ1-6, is ETGVTQSPTHLIKTRGQQVTLRCSSQSGHNTVSWYQQALGQGPQFIFQYYREEENGRGNFPPRFSGLQFPNYSSELNVNALELDDSALYLCASSSTGGSNSPLHFGNGTRLTVT.

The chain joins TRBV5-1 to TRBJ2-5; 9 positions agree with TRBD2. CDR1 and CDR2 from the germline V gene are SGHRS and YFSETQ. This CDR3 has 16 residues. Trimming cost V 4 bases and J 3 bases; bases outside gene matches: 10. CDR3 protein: CASSRSGLAPEETQYF. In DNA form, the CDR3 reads TGCGCCAGCAGCCGATCAGGACTAGCGCCGGAAGAGACCCAGTACTTC. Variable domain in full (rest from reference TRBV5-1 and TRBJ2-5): KAGVTQTPRYLIKTRGQQVTLSCSPISGHRSVSWYQQTPGQGLQFLFEYFSETQRNKGNFPGRFSGRQFSNSRSEMNVSTLELGDSALYLCASSRSGLAPEETQYFGPGTRLLVL.

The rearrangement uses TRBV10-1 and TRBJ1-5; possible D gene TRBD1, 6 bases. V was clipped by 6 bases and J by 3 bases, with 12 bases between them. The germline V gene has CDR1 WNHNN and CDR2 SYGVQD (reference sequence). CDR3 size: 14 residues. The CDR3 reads CASRPTGINQPQHF. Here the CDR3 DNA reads TGCGCCAGCAGACCTACAGGGATCAATCAGCCCCAGCATTTT.

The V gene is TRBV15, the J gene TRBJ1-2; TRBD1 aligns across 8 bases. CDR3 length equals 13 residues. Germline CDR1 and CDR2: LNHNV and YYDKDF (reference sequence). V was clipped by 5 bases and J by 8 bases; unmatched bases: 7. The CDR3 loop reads CATSPDRGRGYTF. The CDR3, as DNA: TGTGCCACCAGCCCCGACAGGGGCAGGGGCTACACCTTC.

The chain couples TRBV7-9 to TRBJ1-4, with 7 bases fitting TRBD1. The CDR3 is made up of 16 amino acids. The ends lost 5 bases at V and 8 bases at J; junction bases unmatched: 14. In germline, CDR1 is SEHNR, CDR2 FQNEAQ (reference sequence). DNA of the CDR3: TGTGCCAGCAGCCTGTCGTCAAGACAGGGTCGAGAAAAACTGTTTTTT. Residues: CASSLSSRQGREKLFF.

Written as DNA, the CDR3 is TGTGCCAGCAGCTTGAAGGCTAGCGCCATCAATGAGCAGTTCTTC. Translating it yields CASSLKASAINEQFF. The V gene is TRBV7-6, the J gene TRBJ2-1; possible D gene TRBD2, 6 bases. Germline values: CDR1 SGHVS, CDR2 FNYEAQ. The CDR3 runs to 15 residues. V lost 3 bases and J lost 6, with 15 bases in between.

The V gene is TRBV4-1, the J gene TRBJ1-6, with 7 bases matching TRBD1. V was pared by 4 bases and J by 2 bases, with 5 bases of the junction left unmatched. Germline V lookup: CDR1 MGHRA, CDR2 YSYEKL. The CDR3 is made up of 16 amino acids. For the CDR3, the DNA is TGCGCCAGCAGCCCTACGACAGGGACCTATAATTCACCCCTCCACTTT. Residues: CASSPTTGTYNSPLHF.

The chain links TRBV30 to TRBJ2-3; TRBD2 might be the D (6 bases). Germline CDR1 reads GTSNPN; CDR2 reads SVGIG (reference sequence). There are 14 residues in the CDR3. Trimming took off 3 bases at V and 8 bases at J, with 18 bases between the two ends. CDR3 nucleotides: TGTGCCTGGAGAGGAACGGGAGACTGGGTTACGCAGTATTTT. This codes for CAWRGTGDWVTQYF.

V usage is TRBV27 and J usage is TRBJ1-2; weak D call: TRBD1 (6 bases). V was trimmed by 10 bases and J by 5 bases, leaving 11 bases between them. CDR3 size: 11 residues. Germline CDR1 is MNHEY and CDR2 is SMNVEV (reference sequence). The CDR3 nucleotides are TGTGCCATACAGGGCCCTTATGGCTACACCTTC. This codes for CAIQGPYGYTF.

CDR3 in amino acids: CASSSFGREAFF. For the CDR3, the DNA is TGTGCCAGCAGTTCCTTCGGTCGGGAAGCTTTCTTT. This chain uses TRBV27 with TRBJ1-1, with no clear D. CDR3 size: 12 residues. Trimming took off 4 bases at V and 8 bases at J, with 11 bases between the two ends. CDR1 is MNHEY, CDR2 SMNVEV, per germline (reference sequence).

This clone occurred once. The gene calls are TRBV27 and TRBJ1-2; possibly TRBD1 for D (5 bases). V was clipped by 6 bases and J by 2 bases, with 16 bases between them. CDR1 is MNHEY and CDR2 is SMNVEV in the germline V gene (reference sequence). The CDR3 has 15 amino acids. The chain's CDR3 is CASSPRGHVNYGYTF. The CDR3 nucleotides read TGTGCCAGCAGCCCTCGCGGACACGTCAACTATGGCTACACCTTC.

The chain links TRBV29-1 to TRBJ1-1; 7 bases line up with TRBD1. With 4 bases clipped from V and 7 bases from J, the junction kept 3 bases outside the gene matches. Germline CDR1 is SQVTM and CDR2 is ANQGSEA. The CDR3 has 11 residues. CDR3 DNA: TGCAGCGTTGGACAGGGAAATGAAGCTTTCTTT. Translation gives CSVGQGNEAFF.